These 15 T cell receptor beta chains originate from one sample sequenced in a study of T cell repertoires in cytomegalovirus infection. One entry per CDR3 protein results from TCRdb running MiXCR on the reads. The sample holds approximately 500,000 distinct CDR3 sequences, about 10% seen once. The sequenced sample was PBMCs. The receptors were gathered from a human donor in good health (CMV status not recorded). Some clones in this sample may be carry-over from other donors' samples.

This clonotype was seen repeatedly, ten times or more. The chain has TRBV7-3 and TRBJ1-3, with a possible D match to TRBD1 (5 bases). Trimming took off 3 bases at V and 4 bases at J, with 7 bases between the two ends. This CDR3 is 13 amino acids long. Looked up from germline, CDR1 is SGHTA and CDR2 is FQGTGA. CDR3 amino acids: CASSLDMGNTIYF. The CDR3 DNA follows: TGTGCCAGCAGCTTGGACATGGGAAACACCATATATTTT.

This clonotype was seen only a few times. V is TRBV2 and J is TRBJ2-7; TRBD2 agrees at 7 bases. V was pared by 1 base and J by 3 bases, with 6 bases of the junction left unmatched. The CDR3 is 15 amino acids. From germline, CDR1 is SNHLY and CDR2 FYNNEI. CDR3 in amino acids: CASSEGGRVLYEQYF. Here the CDR3 DNA reads TGTGCCAGCAGTGAAGGAGGGAGGGTTCTCTACGAGCAGTACTTC.

V and J are TRBV11-3 and TRBJ2-3; TRBD2 aligns across 9 bases. From germline, CDR1 is SGHNT and CDR2 YENEEA. The CDR3 has 17 amino acids. V lost 5 bases, J lost 1 base, and 10 bases stayed unmatched. The CDR3 sequence is CASSLRGRAFGTDTQYF. DNA of the CDR3: TGTGCCAGCAGCCTACGCGGGAGGGCCTTTGGCACAGATACGCAGTATTTT.

This clonotype was observed a handful of times. This chain links TRBV6-6 with TRBJ1-4; a possible D gene is TRBD1 (5 bases). The CDR3 runs 15 residues. The V and J ends lost 6 bases and 3 bases respectively, with 14 bases between them. Germline values: CDR1 MNHNY, CDR2 SVGAGI (reference sequence). In nucleotides, the CDR3 is TGTGCCAGCAGCCCTAACGCAGGGTCTAATGAAAAACTGTTTTTT. Translating gives CASSPNAGSNEKLFF.

The rearrangement joins TRBV4-2 to TRBJ1-1; 10 positions match TRBD1. The ends lost 1 base at V and 4 bases at J; junction bases unmatched: 3. Germline lookup yields CDR1 LGHNA and CDR2 YNFKEQ. CDR3 length: 15 amino acids. CDR3 amino acids: CASSQVTGGGTEAFF. The CDR3 region has the DNA TGTGCCAGCAGCCAAGTGACAGGGGGCGGCACTGAAGCTTTCTTT.

This clonotype appeared many times. The V and J genes are TRBV7-8 and TRBJ2-3; D is unclear. The CDR3 is made up of 14 amino acids. V was cut by 3 bases and J by 5 bases, with 12 bases left in between. The germline V gene has CDR1 SGHVS and CDR2 FQNEAQ. This CDR3 is CASSLQEAIDTQYF. As DNA, the CDR3 is TGTGCCAGCAGCTTGCAAGAGGCTATAGATACGCAGTATTTT.

This clonotype has at least ten counts. The chain has TRBV4-2 and TRBJ1-3; 8 bases are shared with TRBD1. The V gene's germline CDR1 is LGHNA and CDR2 YNFKEQ. This CDR3 comprises 16 residues. V shed 0 bases, J shed 4 bases, and the junction held 5 bases outside the gene matches. CDR3 nucleotide sequence: TGTGCCAGCAGCCAAGAGAGGACAGGGCGCGGAAACACCATATATTTT. This codes for CASSQERTGRGNTIYF.

In this sample, this clonotype turned up many times. J is TRBJ2-1 and V is TRBV6-1; 9 nucleotides agree with TRBD2. CDR3 length: 17 residues. Trimming at V came to 6 bases and at J to 6 bases, leaving 15 bases not matched to a gene. Germline-derived CDR1 and CDR2 are MNHNS and SASEGT. The CDR3 is CASSFQPLLAGFNEQFF. The CDR3 DNA is TGTGCCAGCAGCTTTCAGCCCCTACTAGCGGGTTTCAATGAGCAGTTCTTC.

This clonotype was seen a few times. The chain recombines TRBV29-1 with TRBJ2-2; a possible D gene is TRBD2 (6 bases). CDR3 length: 14 residues. In germline, CDR1 is SQVTM, CDR2 ANQGSEA. V lost 5 bases and J 4 bases, leaving 14 bases between the germline ends. The CDR3 here is CSVTRDLGTGELFF. DNA of the CDR3: TGCAGCGTTACTCGGGACTTGGGCACCGGGGAGCTGTTTTTT.

This clonotype showed up just a few times. V gene TRBV2 combines with J gene TRBJ2-3; maybe TRBD2 (7 bases). The CDR3 has 15 residues. The ends were cut back, 6 bases at V and 4 bases at J, with 17 bases in the middle. CDR1 is SNHLY and CDR2 is FYNNEI in the germline V gene. The CDR3 DNA follows: TGTGCCAGCAGACGGAGGGGGGGCGGTTCAGATACGCAGTATTTT. Translated: CASRRRGGGSDTQYF. Using reference TRBV2 and TRBJ2-3 for the parts outside the CDR3, the full variable domain is EPEVTQTPSHQVTQMGQEVILRCVPISNHLYFYWYRQILGQKVEFLVSFYNNEISEKSEIFDDQFSVERPDGSNFTLKIRSTKLEDSAMYFCASRRRGGGSDTQYFGPGTRLTVL.

This clonotype has a count of ten or more. The chain employs TRBV5-4 and TRBJ2-5, with TRBD1 matching over 7 bases. The V gene end was trimmed by 4 bases and the J gene end by 5 bases; junction bases not matched to a gene: 8. Germline CDR1 reads SGHNT; CDR2 reads YYREEE (reference sequence). This CDR3 has 14 amino acids. CDR3 DNA: TGTGCCAGCAGCATACAGGGGCGTGGGGAGACCCAGTACTTC. This gives the protein CASSIQGRGETQYF.

This clonotype was seen many times. The chain is built from TRBV7-9 and TRBJ1-5, with a possible D match to TRBD1 (6 bases). Germline loops: CDR1 SEHNR, CDR2 FQNEAQ (reference sequence). The CDR3 covers 15 residues. V shed 8 bases and J shed 2 bases, with 16 bases lying between them. CDR3 sequence: CASSNRDMGNQPQHF. The CDR3 DNA is TGTGCCAGCTCAAACCGGGACATGGGCAATCAGCCCCAGCATTTT.

In its sample, this clonotype was seen a few times. This chain joins TRBV9 and TRBJ2-7; 9 bases fit TRBD1. Germline V CDR1 and CDR2: SGDLS, YYNGEE. V lost 0 bases to trimming and J lost 2 bases; unmatched junction nucleotides: 3. The CDR3 spans 15 residues. The CDR3 DNA reads TGTGCCAGCAGCGTAGGGGGACAGGGTCCCTACGAGCAGTACTTC. It specifies CASSVGGQGPYEQYF.

This clonotype showed up just a few times. The chain links TRBV6-5 to TRBJ2-7; 9 bases align to TRBD1. This CDR3 has 15 residues. Germline-derived CDR1 and CDR2 are MNHEY and SVGAGI. V was clipped by 4 bases and J by 5 bases; unmatched bases: 9. The CDR3 bases are TGTGCCAGCAGTTTCATGGGACAGGGTAACGACGAGCAGTACTTC. Protein: CASSFMGQGNDEQYF.

There are a few counts of this clonotype. CDR3 bases: TGCAGTGCTAGACTAGCGGGACACACCGGGGAGCTGTTTTTT. Translated, it gives CSARLAGHTGELFF. The chain uses TRBV20-1 and TRBJ2-2; 9 nucleotides agree with TRBD2. CDR1 and CDR2 (germline): DFQATT, SNEGSKA (reference sequence). This CDR3 region has 14 residues. Unmatched junction bases numbered 1, after V lost 2 bases and J lost 3 bases.